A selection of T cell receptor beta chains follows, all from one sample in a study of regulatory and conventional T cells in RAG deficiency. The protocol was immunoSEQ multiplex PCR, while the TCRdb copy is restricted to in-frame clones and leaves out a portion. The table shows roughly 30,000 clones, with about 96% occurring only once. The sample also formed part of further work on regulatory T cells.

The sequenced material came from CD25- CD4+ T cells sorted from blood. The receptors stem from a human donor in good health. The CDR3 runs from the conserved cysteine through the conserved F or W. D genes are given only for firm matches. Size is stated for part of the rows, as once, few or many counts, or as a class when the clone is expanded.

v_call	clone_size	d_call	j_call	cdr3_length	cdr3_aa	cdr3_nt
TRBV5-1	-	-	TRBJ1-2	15	CASSLDPTGAKGYTF	TGCGCCAGCAGCTTGGACCCCACGGGAGCGAAGGGCTACACCTTC
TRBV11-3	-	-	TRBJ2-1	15	CASSLGSSVSNEQFF	TGTGCCAGCAGCTTAGGTAGTAGCGTATCCAATGAGCAGTTCTTC
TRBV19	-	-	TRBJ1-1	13	CASIGLRSTEAFF	TGTGCCAGTATTGGTCTGAGGAGCACTGAAGCTTTCTTT
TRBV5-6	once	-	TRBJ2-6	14	CASSWGAGANVLTF	TGTGCCAGCAGCTGGGGGGCTGGGGCCAACGTCCTGACTTTC
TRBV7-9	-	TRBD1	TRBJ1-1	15	CASSLAGQLNTEAFF	TGTGCCAGCAGCTTAGCGGGACAGCTGAACACTGAAGCTTTCTTT
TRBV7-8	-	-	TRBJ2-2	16	CASSLKREPDTGELFF	TGTGCCTCAAGCTTGAAAAGGGAGCCCGATACCGGGGAGCTGTTTTTT
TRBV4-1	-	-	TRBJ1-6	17	CASSQGDTTPYNSPLHF	TGCGCCAGCAGCCAAGGGGACACTACTCCCTATAATTCCCCCCTCCACTTT
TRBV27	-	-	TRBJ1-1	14	CASSSGLGRTEAFF	TGTGCCAGCAGTTCAGGGTTGGGGCGGACTGAAGCTTTCTTT
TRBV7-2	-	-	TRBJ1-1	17	CASSLGPTVRAVTEAFF	TGTGCCAGCAGCTTAGGGCCTACGGTGAGGGCCGTCACTGAAGCTTTCTTT
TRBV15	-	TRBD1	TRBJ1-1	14	CATSRRQGGPEAFF	TGTGCCACCAGCAGACGCCAGGGGGGCCCTGAAGCTTTCTTT
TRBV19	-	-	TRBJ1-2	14	CASRGAGRDYGYTF	TGTGCCAGTAGGGGGGCAGGACGAGACTATGGCTACACCTTC
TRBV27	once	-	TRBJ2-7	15	CASSSPPRQSHEQYF	TGTGCCAGCAGTTCCCCTCCCCGACAGAGCCACGAGCAGTACTTC
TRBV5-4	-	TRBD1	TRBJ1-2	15	CASSPGSGGSGGYTF	TGTGCCAGCAGCCCCGGGTCAGGGGGCTCAGGGGGCTACACCTTC
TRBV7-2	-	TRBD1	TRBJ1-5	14	CASSLGTGHQPQHF	TGTGCCAGCAGCTTAGGGACAGGGCATCAGCCCCAGCATTTT
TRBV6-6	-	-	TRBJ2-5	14	CASSIIGVGETQYF	TGTGCCAGCAGTATCATAGGGGTAGGGGAGACCCAGTACTTC
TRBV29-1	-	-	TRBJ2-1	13	CSGTKSSYNEQFF	TGCAGCGGAACGAAGAGCTCCTACAATGAGCAGTTCTTC
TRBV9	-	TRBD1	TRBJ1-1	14	CASSLTGVGTEAFF	TGTGCCAGCAGCCTTACAGGGGTCGGTACTGAAGCTTTCTTT
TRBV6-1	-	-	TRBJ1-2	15	CASSPWGGTLYGYTF	TGTGCCAGCAGTCCTTGGGGGGGAACCCTCTATGGCTACACCTTC
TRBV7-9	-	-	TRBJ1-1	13	CASSFDSYTEAFF	TGTGCCAGCAGCTTTGACAGCTACACTGAAGCTTTCTTT
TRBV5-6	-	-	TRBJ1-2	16	CASSFFARTLNYGYTF	TGTGCCAGCAGCTTTTTTGCCAGAACCCTTAACTATGGCTACACCTTC
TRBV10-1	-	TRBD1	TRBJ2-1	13	CASSRRTGSEQFF	TGCGCCAGCAGCCGGAGGACAGGGAGTGAGCAGTTCTTC
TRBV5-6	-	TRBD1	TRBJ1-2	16	CASSSTLDRATDGYTF	TGTGCCAGCAGCTCAACGTTAGACAGGGCGACAGATGGCTACACCTTC
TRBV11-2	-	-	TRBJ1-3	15	CASSPRGSGRNTIYF	TGTGCCAGCAGCCCCCGGGGATCGGGTAGAAACACCATATATTTT
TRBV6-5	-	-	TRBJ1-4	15	CASKKDGATNEKLFF	TGTGCCAGCAAAAAAGACGGAGCAACTAATGAAAAACTGTTTTTT
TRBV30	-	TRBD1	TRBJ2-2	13	CAWSRQGAGELFF	TGTGCCTGGAGTCGACAGGGGGCCGGGGAGCTGTTTTTT
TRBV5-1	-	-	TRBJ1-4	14	CASSTEGGNEKLFF	TGCGCCAGCAGCACGGAGGGGGGGAATGAAAAACTGTTTTTT
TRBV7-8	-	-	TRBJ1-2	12	CASSLIRDGYTF	TGTGCCAGCAGCTTAATCAGGGATGGCTACACCTTC
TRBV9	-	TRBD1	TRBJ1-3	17	CASSVVVQGAPGNTIYF	TGTGCCAGCAGCGTAGTTGTACAGGGGGCACCTGGAAACACCATATATTTT
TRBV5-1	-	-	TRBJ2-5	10	CASAGETQYF	TGCGCCAGCGCAGGGGAGACCCAGTACTTC
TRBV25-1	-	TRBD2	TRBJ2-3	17	CASRETGTSGSTDTQYF	TGTGCCAGCAGGGAAACCGGGACTAGCGGTTCCACAGATACGCAGTATTTT
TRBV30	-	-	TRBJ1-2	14	CAWSRDGGIYGYTF	TGTGCCTGGAGTCGGGACGGCGGGATCTATGGCTACACCTTC
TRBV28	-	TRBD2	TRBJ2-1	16	CASIPGGLAGGGEQFF	TGTGCCAGCATTCCCGGTGGACTAGCGGGAGGCGGTGAGCAGTTCTTC
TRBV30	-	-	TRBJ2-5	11	CAWSRSETQYF	TGTGCCTGGTCCAGGTCAGAGACCCAGTACTTC
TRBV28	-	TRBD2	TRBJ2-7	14	CASSLTSPSYEQYF	TGTGCCAGCAGTTTGACTAGCCCGAGCTACGAGCAGTACTTC
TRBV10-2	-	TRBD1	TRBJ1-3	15	CASIPTDRGLNTIYF	TGCGCCAGCATCCCAACGGACAGGGGTCTAAACACCATATATTTT
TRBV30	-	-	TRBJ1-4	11	CAWSHYEKLFF	TGTGCCTGGAGCCATTATGAAAAACTGTTTTTT
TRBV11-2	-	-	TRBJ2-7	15	CASTQRGDFSYEQYF	TGTGCCAGCACCCAACGAGGGGACTTCTCCTACGAGCAGTACTTC
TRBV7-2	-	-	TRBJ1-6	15	CASSLGQGTNSPLHF	TGTGCCAGCAGCTTAGGGCAGGGTACGAATTCACCCCTCCACTTT
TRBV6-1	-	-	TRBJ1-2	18	CASSGRMSGTEFTYGYTF	TGTGCCAGCAGTGGGAGGATGTCAGGGACTGAGTTCACCTATGGCTACACCTTC
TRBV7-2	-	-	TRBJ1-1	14	CASSAGTPNTEAFF	TGTGCCAGCAGCGCCGGGACACCGAACACTGAAGCTTTCTTT
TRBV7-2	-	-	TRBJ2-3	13	CASTGRLRDTQYF	TGTGCCAGCACAGGGCGATTGAGAGATACGCAGTATTTT
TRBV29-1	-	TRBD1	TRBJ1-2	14	CSARQGARTLGYTF	TGCAGCGCCCGACAGGGGGCAAGAACTTTGGGCTACACCTTC
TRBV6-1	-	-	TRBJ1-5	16	CASSEYIPGSYQPQHF	TGTGCCAGCAGTGAATACATTCCCGGGAGCTATCAGCCCCAGCATTTT
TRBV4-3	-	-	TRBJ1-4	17	CASSRRLAVVKEEKLFF	TGCGCCAGCAGCCGGCGACTGGCGGTCGTGAAAGAAGAAAAACTGTTTTTT
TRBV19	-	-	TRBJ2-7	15	CASSPQGTFGYEQYF	TGTGCCAGTAGTCCCCAGGGGACGTTTGGCTACGAGCAGTACTTC
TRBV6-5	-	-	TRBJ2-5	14	CASSIVRGQETQYF	TGTGCCAGCAGTATAGTCAGGGGTCAAGAGACCCAGTACTTC
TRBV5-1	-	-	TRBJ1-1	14	CASSSEGKKLEAFF	TGCGCCAGCAGCTCGGAGGGTAAGAAGCTAGAAGCTTTCTTT
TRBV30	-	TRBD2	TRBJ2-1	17	CAWNQFSPGGPLGKKFF	TGTGCCTGGAACCAATTTTCACCGGGGGGACCTCTAGGGAAAAAGTTCTTC
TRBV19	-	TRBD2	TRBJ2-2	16	CASIKTSGRATGELFF	TGTGCCAGTATCAAGACTAGCGGGAGGGCCACCGGGGAGCTGTTTTTT
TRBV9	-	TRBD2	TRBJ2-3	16	CASSPLAQTHTDTQYF	TGTGCCAGCAGCCCACTAGCGCAGACGCACACAGATACGCAGTATTTT
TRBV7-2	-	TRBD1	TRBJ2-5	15	CASSPNRGPQETQYF	TGTGCCAGCAGTCCTAACAGGGGACCCCAAGAGACCCAGTACTTC